The rows below give T cell receptor beta chains drawn from one sample of a study of Graves' ophthalmopathy and Graves' hyperthyroidism. MiXCR, applied by TCRdb to the multiplex PCR reads, yields one record per CDR3 protein. The sample includes around 1,000,000 distinct CDR3 sequences, approximately 35% of them seen just once. Sequencing input: peripheral blood or thyroid tissue (not recorded which). The receptors originated from an adult man with Graves' hyperthyroidism. The CDR3 runs from the conserved cysteine through the conserved F or W. A clone size is listed for some rows: how often the clone was seen (once, few, many), or a class if it is expanded.

j_call: TRBJ1-6; clone_size: NA; v_call: TRBV5-1; cdr3_aa: CASGEGQGSSPLHF
j_call: TRBJ1-6; clone_size: many; v_call: TRBV19; cdr3_aa: CASRAPDWTGGDSPLHF
j_call: TRBJ1-1; clone_size: NA; v_call: TRBV2; cdr3_aa: CASGGHVQGWVVNTEAFF
j_call: TRBJ1-2; clone_size: few; v_call: TRBV10-3; cdr3_aa: CASSVASSGSRGYTF
j_call: TRBJ1-3; clone_size: many; v_call: TRBV9; cdr3_aa: CASSGQGLHTGNTIYF
j_call: TRBJ2-7; clone_size: few; v_call: TRBV7-6; cdr3_aa: CASSTGPHPGEQYF
j_call: TRBJ1-5; clone_size: few; v_call: TRBV4-1; cdr3_aa: CASSQERGGHQPQHF
j_call: TRBJ2-5; clone_size: NA; v_call: TRBV6-2/TRBV6-3; cdr3_aa: CASSYFSISGETQYF
j_call: TRBJ1-5; clone_size: NA; v_call: TRBV5-1; cdr3_aa: CASSVDSHEHF
j_call: TRBJ1-2; clone_size: many; v_call: TRBV29-1; cdr3_aa: CSVDGNYGYTF
j_call: TRBJ1-2; clone_size: NA; v_call: TRBV14; cdr3_aa: CASSQRPGYGYTF
j_call: TRBJ2-7; clone_size: many; v_call: TRBV7-8; cdr3_aa: CASSSTAGGTLTYEQYF
j_call: TRBJ1-6; clone_size: many; v_call: TRBV11-2; cdr3_aa: CASSLKRGSPLHF
j_call: TRBJ2-7; clone_size: NA; v_call: TRBV10-3; cdr3_aa: CAIMVAGGEQYF
j_call: TRBJ1-1; clone_size: NA; v_call: TRBV5-4; cdr3_aa: CAGRRDQGEAFF
j_call: TRBJ2-5; clone_size: few; v_call: TRBV7-2; cdr3_aa: CASRPGLRGGLETQYF
j_call: TRBJ1-6; clone_size: many; v_call: TRBV10-3; cdr3_aa: CAISESELDNSPLHF
j_call: TRBJ2-3; clone_size: NA; v_call: TRBV11-2; cdr3_aa: CASSRRTGSVSDTQYF
j_call: TRBJ1-1; clone_size: NA; v_call: TRBV28; cdr3_aa: CASRIPGTEAFF
j_call: TRBJ2-2; clone_size: NA; v_call: TRBV2; cdr3_aa: CASMRNTGELFF
j_call: TRBJ1-1; clone_size: many; v_call: TRBV30; cdr3_aa: CAWSGYTEAFF
j_call: TRBJ2-5; clone_size: many; v_call: TRBV20-1; cdr3_aa: CSEGQGGGTQYF
j_call: TRBJ1-2; clone_size: many; v_call: TRBV10-3; cdr3_aa: CAISSDGRNYGYTF
j_call: TRBJ2-7; clone_size: many; v_call: TRBV4-3; cdr3_aa: CASSRAGEGSGYEQYF
j_call: TRBJ2-7; clone_size: NA; v_call: TRBV15; cdr3_aa: CATSSAGTGGKYF
j_call: TRBJ1-5; clone_size: many; v_call: TRBV12-3/TRBV12-4; cdr3_aa: CASRFQDRAYSNQPQHF
j_call: TRBJ1-3; clone_size: NA; v_call: TRBV5-1; cdr3_aa: CASSLAGAFGNTIYF
j_call: TRBJ1-2; clone_size: NA; v_call: TRBV4-2; cdr3_aa: CASSQPWTSLRYGYTF
j_call: TRBJ1-5; clone_size: NA; v_call: TRBV18; cdr3_aa: CASSPRVTNQPQHF
j_call: TRBJ2-7; clone_size: few; v_call: TRBV20-1; cdr3_aa: CSARSRLLAGRYEQYF
j_call: TRBJ2-7; clone_size: many; v_call: TRBV29-1; cdr3_aa: CSVVQPGQLYEQYF
j_call: TRBJ2-5; clone_size: few; v_call: TRBV27; cdr3_aa: CARTGQETQYF
j_call: TRBJ2-7; clone_size: many; v_call: TRBV19; cdr3_aa: CASSGFVGYEQYF
j_call: TRBJ1-1; clone_size: NA; v_call: TRBV14; cdr3_aa: CASSQDVYAYTEAFF
j_call: TRBJ2-6; clone_size: NA; v_call: TRBV5-1; cdr3_aa: CASSWDAGANVLTF
j_call: TRBJ2-5; clone_size: NA; v_call: TRBV12-3/TRBV12-4; cdr3_aa: CASSFRTGAGETQYF
j_call: TRBJ1-5; clone_size: NA; v_call: TRBV25-1; cdr3_aa: CASRGAGEHF
j_call: TRBJ1-1; clone_size: few; v_call: TRBV20-1; cdr3_aa: CSARVPWTGAAFF
j_call: TRBJ1-4; clone_size: many; v_call: TRBV15; cdr3_aa: CATSRTGAGNEKLFF
j_call: TRBJ2-5; clone_size: many; v_call: TRBV19; cdr3_aa: CATKTGTSFQETQYF
j_call: TRBJ2-7; clone_size: many; v_call: TRBV7-9; cdr3_aa: CASIAGGTSDYEQYF
j_call: TRBJ1-3; clone_size: NA; v_call: TRBV4-2; cdr3_aa: CASSDEVRPNSGNTIYF
j_call: TRBJ2-7; clone_size: few; v_call: TRBV7-2; cdr3_aa: CASSSLGSAVPGQGPNYEQYF
j_call: TRBJ2-5; clone_size: many; v_call: TRBV6-5; cdr3_aa: CASSRTREETQYF
j_call: TRBJ1-2; clone_size: many; v_call: TRBV7-9; cdr3_aa: CASSLARTEKNYGYTF
j_call: TRBJ2-7; clone_size: many; v_call: TRBV29-1; cdr3_aa: CSVDGQGEVEQYF
j_call: TRBJ1-2; clone_size: NA; v_call: TRBV7-2; cdr3_aa: CASSFLRFYGYTF
j_call: TRBJ1-2; clone_size: NA; v_call: TRBV5-1; cdr3_aa: CASSYRKGERGYTF
j_call: TRBJ2-5; clone_size: NA; v_call: TRBV4-3; cdr3_aa: CASSQGGQGASETQYF